This T cell receptor (beta chain) was profiled in a study of patients and donors after allogeneic stem cell transplantation. Germline V lookup: CDR1 SGHRS, CDR2 YFSETQ. Between the trimmed V and J ends, which lost 4 bases and 2 bases, there was a span of 9 bases. The CDR3 runs 13 residues. MiXCR, run by TCRdb on the RT-PCR reads, gives a single entry per CDR3 protein. The table includes tens of thousands of distinct CDR3 sequences, about 48% detected once. The chain has TRBV5-1 and TRBJ1-2; the D gene is possibly TRBD1 (5 bases). This clonotype originated in a human donor who was either an allogeneic HSCT recipient or a stem cell or donor lymphocyte infusion donor (not recorded which). It is not recorded whose cells these are; they may come from a transplant donor. The sample was blood, either unsorted or a sorted T cell fraction (not recorded which). CDR3 bases: TGCGCCAGCAGCCGGGACGAGAACTATGGCTACACCTTC. Protein: CASSRDENYGYTF.